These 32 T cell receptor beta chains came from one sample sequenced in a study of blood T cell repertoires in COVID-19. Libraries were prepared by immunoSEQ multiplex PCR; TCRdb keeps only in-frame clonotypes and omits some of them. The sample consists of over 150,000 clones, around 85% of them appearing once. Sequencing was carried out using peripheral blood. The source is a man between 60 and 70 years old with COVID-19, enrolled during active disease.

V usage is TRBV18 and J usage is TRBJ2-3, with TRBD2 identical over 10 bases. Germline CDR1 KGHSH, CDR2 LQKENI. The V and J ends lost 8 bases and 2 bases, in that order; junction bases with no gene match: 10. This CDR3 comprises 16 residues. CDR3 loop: CASPSASGSVTDTQYF. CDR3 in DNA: TGTGCCAGCCCATCGGCTAGCGGGAGTGTCACAGATACGCAGTATTTT.

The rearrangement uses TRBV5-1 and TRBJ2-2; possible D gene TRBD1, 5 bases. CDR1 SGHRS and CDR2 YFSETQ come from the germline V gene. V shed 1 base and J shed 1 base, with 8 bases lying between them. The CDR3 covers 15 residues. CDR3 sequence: CASSLFTGNTGELFF. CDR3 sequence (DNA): TGCGCCAGCAGCTTGTTTACAGGGAACACCGGGGAGCTGTTTTTT.

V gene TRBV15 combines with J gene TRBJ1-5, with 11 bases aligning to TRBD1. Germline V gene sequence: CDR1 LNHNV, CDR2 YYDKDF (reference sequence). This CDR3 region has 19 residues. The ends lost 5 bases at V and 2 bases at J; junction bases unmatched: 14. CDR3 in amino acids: CATSGVGTGGILGNQPQHF. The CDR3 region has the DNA TGTGCCACCAGCGGAGTGGGGACAGGGGGTATTTTGGGCAATCAGCCCCAGCATTTT.

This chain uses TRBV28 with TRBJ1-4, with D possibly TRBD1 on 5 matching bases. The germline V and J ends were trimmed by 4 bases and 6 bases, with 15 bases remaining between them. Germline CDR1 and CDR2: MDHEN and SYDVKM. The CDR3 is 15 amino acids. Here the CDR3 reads CASSSWGGTDEKLFF. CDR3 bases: TGTGCCAGCAGTTCATGGGGGGGGACCGATGAAAAACTGTTTTTT.

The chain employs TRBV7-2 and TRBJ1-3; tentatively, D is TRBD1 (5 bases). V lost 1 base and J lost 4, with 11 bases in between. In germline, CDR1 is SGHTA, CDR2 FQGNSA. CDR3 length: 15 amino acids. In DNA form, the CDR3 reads TGTGCCAGCAGCTTAGGTACAGGCTTAGGAAACACCATATATTTT. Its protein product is CASSLGTGLGNTIYF.

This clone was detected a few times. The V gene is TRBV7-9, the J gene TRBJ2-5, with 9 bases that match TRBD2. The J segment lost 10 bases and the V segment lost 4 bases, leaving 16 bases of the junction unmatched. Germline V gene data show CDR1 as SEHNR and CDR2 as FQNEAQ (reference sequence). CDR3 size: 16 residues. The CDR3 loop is CASSYVPGLAPVSQYF. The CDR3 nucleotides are TGTGCCAGCAGCTACGTTCCGGGACTAGCCCCAGTGAGCCAGTACTTC.

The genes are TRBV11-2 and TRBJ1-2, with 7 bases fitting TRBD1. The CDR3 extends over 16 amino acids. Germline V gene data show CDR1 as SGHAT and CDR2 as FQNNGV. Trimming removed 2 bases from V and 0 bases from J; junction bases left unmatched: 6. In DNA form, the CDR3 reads TGTGCCAGCAGCTTAATGGCCACAGGGGCTAACTATGGCTACACCTTC. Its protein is CASSLMATGANYGYTF.

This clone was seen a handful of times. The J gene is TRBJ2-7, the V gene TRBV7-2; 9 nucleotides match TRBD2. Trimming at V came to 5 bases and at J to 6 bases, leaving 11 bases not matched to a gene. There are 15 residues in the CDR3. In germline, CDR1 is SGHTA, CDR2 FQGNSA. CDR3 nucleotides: TGTGCCAGCAGCCAGGGCCCTGCGGGAGGGCGCGAGCAGTACTTC. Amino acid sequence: CASSQGPAGGREQYF.

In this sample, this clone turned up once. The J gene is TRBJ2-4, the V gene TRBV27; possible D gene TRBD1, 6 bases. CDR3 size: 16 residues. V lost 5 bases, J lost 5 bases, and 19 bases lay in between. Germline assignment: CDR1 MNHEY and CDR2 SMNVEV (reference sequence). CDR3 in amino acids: CASSLTGAVWQNIQYF. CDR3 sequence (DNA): TGTGCCAGCAGTCTGACAGGAGCTGTTTGGCAAAACATTCAGTACTTC.

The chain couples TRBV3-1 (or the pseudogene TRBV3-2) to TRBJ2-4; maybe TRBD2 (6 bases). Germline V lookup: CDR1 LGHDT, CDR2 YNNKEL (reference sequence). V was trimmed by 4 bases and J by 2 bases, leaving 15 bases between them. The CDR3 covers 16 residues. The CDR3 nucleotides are TGTGCCAGCAGCCCCCGGGGGAGTCGACCCAAAAACATTCAGTACTTC. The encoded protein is CASSPRGSRPKNIQYF.

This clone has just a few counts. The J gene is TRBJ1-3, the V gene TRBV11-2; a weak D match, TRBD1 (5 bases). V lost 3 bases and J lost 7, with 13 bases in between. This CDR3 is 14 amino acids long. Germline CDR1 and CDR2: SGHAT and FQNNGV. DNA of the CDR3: TGTGCCAGCAGCTTCCACCGGGAGGGGAACACCATATATTTT. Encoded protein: CASSFHREGNTIYF.

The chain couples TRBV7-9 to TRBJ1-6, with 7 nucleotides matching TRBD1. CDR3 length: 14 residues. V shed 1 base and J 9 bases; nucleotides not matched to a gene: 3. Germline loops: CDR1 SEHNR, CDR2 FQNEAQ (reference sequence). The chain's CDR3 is CASSLEGGSSPLHF. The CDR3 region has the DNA TGTGCCAGCAGCTTAGAAGGGGGCTCTTCACCCCTCCACTTT. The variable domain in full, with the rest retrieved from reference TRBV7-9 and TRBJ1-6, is DTGVSQNPRHKITKRGQNVTFRCDPISEHNRLYWYRQTLGQGPEFLTYFQNEAQLEKSRLLSDRFSAERPKGSFSTLEIQRTEQGDSAMYLCASSLEGGSSPLHFGNGTRLTVT.

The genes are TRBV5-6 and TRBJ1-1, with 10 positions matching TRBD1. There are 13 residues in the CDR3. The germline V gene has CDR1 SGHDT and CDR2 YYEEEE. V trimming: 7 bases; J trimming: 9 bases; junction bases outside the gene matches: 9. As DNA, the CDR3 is TGTGCCAGCGAATTGACAGGGGGCGTTAAAGCTTTCTTT. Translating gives CASELTGGVKAFF.

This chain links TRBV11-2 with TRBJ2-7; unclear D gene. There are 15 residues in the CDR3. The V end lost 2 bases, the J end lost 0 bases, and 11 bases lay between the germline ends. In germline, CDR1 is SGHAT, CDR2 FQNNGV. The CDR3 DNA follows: TGTGCCAGCAGCTTACGTTTGGGCAGCTCCTACGAGCAGTACTTC. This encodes CASSLRLGSSYEQYF.

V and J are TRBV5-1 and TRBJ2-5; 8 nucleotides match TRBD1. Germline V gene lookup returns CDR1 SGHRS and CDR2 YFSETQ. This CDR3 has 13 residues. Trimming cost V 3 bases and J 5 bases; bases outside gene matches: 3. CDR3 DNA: TGCGCCAGCAGCTCCCGACAGGGGGAGACCCAGTACTTC. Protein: CASSSRQGETQYF.

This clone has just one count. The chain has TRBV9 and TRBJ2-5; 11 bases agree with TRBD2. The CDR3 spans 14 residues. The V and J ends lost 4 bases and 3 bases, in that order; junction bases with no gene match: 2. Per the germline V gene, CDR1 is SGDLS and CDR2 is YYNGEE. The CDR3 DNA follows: TGTGCCAGCAGCCGGGGACTAGCGGAAGAGACCCAGTACTTC. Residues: CASSRGLAEETQYF.

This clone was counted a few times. CDR3 DNA sequence: TGTGCCAGTAGGGAGACAGGGGCTTCACCCCTCCACTTT. Translated, it gives CASRETGASPLHF. The gene calls are TRBV19 and TRBJ1-6, with 8 positions matching TRBD1. Germline assignment: CDR1 LNHDA and CDR2 SQIVND (reference sequence). V trimming: 6 bases; J trimming: 9 bases; junction bases outside the gene matches: 4. The CDR3 contains 13 residues.

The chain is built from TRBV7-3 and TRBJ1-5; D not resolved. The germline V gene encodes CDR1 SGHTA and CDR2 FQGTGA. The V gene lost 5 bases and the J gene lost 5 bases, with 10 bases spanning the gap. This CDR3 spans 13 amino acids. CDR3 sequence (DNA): TGTGCCAGCAGCCCGGCACGGGATCAGCCCCAGCATTTT. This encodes CASSPARDQPQHF. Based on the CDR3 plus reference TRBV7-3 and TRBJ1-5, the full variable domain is GAGVSQTPSNKVTEKGKYVELRCDPISGHTALYWYRQSLGQGPEFLIYFQGTGAADDSGLPNDRFFAVRPEGSVSTLKIQRTERGDSAVYLCASSPARDQPQHFGDGTRLSIL.

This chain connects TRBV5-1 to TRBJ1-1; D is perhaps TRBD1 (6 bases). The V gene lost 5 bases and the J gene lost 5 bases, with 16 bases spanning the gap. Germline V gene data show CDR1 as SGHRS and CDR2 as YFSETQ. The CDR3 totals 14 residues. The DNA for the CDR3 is TGCGCCAGCAGTTATGGGAGGGGGGAAACTGAAGCTTTCTTT. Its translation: CASSYGRGETEAFF.

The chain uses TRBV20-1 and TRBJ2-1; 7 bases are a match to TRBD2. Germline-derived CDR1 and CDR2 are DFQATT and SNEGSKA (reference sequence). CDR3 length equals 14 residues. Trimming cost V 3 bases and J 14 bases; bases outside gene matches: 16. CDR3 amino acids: CSASSLAELPAEFF. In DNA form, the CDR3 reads TGCAGTGCTAGTTCCCTAGCGGAGCTACCTGCGGAGTTCTTC.

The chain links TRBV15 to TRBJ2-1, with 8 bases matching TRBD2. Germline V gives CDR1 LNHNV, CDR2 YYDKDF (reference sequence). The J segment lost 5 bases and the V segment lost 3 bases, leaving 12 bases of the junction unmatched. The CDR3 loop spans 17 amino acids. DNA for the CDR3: TGTGCCACCAGCAGTATCGAAGGACTAGCAAGCCACAATGAGCAGTTCTTC. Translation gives CATSSIEGLASHNEQFF. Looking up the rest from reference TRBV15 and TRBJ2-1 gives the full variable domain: DAMVIQNPRYQVTQFGKPVTLSCSQTLNHNVMYWYQQKSSQAPKLLFHYYDKDFNNEADTPDNFQSRRPNTSFCFLDIRSPGLGDTAMYLCATSSIEGLASHNEQFFGPGTRLTVL.

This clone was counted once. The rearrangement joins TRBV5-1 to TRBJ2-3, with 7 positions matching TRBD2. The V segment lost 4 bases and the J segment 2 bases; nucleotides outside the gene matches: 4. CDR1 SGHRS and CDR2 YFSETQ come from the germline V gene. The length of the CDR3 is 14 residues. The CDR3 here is CASSPGGYTDTQYF. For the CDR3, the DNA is TGCGCCAGCAGCCCGGGGGGATACACAGATACGCAGTATTTT.

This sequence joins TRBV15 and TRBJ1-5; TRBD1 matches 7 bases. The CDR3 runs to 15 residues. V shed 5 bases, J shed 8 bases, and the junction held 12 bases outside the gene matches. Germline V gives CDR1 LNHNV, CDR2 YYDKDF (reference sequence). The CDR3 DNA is TGTGCCACCAGCCCCGAACGGACAGGCTATGAGCCCCAGCATTTT. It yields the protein CATSPERTGYEPQHF. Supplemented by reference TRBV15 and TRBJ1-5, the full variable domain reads DAMVIQNPRYQVTQFGKPVTLSCSQTLNHNVMYWYQQKSSQAPKLLFHYYDKDFNNEADTPDNFQSRRPNTSFCFLDIRSPGLGDTAMYLCATSPERTGYEPQHFGDGTRLSIL.

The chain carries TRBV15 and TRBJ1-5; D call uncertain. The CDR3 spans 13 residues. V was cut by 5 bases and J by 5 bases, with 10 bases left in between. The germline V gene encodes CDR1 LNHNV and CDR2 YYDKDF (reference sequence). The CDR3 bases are TGTGCCACCAGCGTCCGACTGGATCAGCCCCAGCATTTT. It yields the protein CATSVRLDQPQHF.

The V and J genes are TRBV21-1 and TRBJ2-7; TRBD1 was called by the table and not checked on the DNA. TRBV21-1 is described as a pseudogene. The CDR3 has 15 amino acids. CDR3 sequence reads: CASTTGYNEWYEQYF. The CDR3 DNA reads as TGTGCCAGCACCACAGGGTACAATGAGTGGTACGAGCAGTACTTC.

The CDR3 loop reads CAWSEGYNNQPQHF. CDR3 DNA: TGTGCCTGGAGTGAGGGGTATAACAATCAGCCCCAGCATTTT. The chain has TRBV30 and TRBJ1-5; D possibly corresponds to TRBD1 (5 bases). The V gene's germline CDR1 is GTSNPN and CDR2 SVGIG (reference sequence). This CDR3 is built from 14 residues. Trimming stripped 1 base from V and 3 bases from J, with 10 bases between.

CDR3 coding DNA: TGTGCCAGCAGTAATAGACAGGGTCGACTAGATACGCAGTATTTT. It codes for CASSNRQGRLDTQYF. The chain has TRBV6-5 and TRBJ2-3, with 7 bases lining up with TRBD1. This CDR3 comprises 15 residues. The ends lost 5 bases at V and 5 bases at J; junction bases unmatched: 10. Germline lookup yields CDR1 MNHEY and CDR2 SVGAGI.

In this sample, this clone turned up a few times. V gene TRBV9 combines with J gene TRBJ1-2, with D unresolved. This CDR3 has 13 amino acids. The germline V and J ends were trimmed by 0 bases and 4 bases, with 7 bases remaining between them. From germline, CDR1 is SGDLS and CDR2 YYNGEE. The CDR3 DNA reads TGTGCCAGCAGCGTAGGGCCAGTCTATGGCTACACCTTC. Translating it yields CASSVGPVYGYTF.

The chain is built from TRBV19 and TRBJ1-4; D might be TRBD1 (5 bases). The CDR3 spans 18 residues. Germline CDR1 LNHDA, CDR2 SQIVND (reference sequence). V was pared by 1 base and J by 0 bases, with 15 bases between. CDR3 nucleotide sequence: TGTGCCAGTAGTATAGGGGCAGGGCCTACAGCAACTAATGAAAAACTGTTTTTT. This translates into CASSIGAGPTATNEKLFF.

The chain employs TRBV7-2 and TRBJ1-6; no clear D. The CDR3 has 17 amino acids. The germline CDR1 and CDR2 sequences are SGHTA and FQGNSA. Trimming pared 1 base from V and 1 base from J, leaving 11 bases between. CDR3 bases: TGTGCCAGCAGCTTAGACGCAGGCCCGTCCTATAATTCACCCCTCCACTTT. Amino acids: CASSLDAGPSYNSPLHF. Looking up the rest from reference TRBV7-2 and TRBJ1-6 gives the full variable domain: GAGVSQSPSNKVTEKGKDVELRCDPISGHTALYWYRQSLGQGLEFLIYFQGNSAPDKSGLPSDRFSAERTGGSVSTLTIQRTQQEDSAVYLCASSLDAGPSYNSPLHFGNGTRLTVT.

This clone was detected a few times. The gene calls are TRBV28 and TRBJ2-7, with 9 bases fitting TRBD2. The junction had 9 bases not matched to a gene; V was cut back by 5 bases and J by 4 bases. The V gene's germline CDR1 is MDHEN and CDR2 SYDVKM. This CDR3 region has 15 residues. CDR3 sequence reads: CASSPMVAGVYEQYF. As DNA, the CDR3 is TGTGCCAGCAGTCCCATGGTAGCGGGAGTATACGAGCAGTACTTC.

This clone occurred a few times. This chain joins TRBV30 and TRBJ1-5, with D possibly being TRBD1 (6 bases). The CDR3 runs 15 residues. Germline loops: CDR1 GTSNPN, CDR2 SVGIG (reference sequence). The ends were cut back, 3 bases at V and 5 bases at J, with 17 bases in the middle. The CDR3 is CAWSPTGTRYQPQHF. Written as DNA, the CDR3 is TGTGCCTGGAGCCCTACCGGGACAAGATATCAGCCCCAGCATTTT.